The 32 T cell receptor beta chains reported below all come from one sample, sequenced in a study of naive and memory T cell subsets. General study findings and limits: Possibly reflecting memory cells re-expressing CD45RA, a few larger clonotypes occurred in naive repertoires, especially CD8.

Both TRBC1 and TRBC2 were covered by a beta constant-region primer of two equimolar oligonucleotides. The ligated cDNA underwent four PCR rounds using SP2 and nested alpha and beta constant-region primers. A single record per CDR3 protein comes from TCRdb applying MiXCR to the UMI-ligation and nested PCR reads. The sample has 130,000 to 150,000 distinct CDR3 sequences; approximately 22% are singletons. The antigens for these receptors are not known. Sequencing was performed on naive CD4+ T cells from blood. The source of these receptors is a human donor in good health.

This clonotype was picked up many times. The V and J genes are TRBV3-1 and TRBJ1-1; TRBD1 might be the D (6 bases). In germline, CDR1 is LGHDT, CDR2 YNNKEL (reference sequence). The CDR3 covers 13 residues. V was pared by 4 bases and J by 8 bases, with 14 bases between. The CDR3 DNA reads TGTGCCAGCAGCCGCATACAGGGCTCCGAAGCTTTCTTT. Its translation is CASSRIQGSEAFF.

The rearrangement links TRBV15 to TRBJ2-7, with 8 bases that match TRBD2. This CDR3 spans 17 amino acids. CDR1 is LNHNV, CDR2 YYDKDF, per germline (reference sequence). Unmatched junction bases numbered 10, after V lost 1 base and J lost 2 bases. CDR3 nucleotides: TGTGCCACCAGCAGAGGCGGGACTACTAGCGGACCCTACGAGCAGTACTTC. Protein: CATSRGGTTSGPYEQYF.

The chain uses TRBV7-2 and TRBJ2-1; TRBD2 matches at 11 bases. V trimming: 0 bases; J trimming: 0 bases; junction bases outside the gene matches: 10. CDR3 length equals 20 residues. Per germline, CDR1 SGHTA and CDR2 FQGNSA. The CDR3 loop reads CASSLALSSGRASSYNEQFF. The CDR3 DNA follows: TGTGCCAGCAGCTTAGCGCTGAGTAGCGGGAGGGCCAGCTCCTACAATGAGCAGTTCTTC.

This clonotype came up many times. This rearrangement joins TRBV6-5 to TRBJ2-4; TRBD1 agrees at 8 bases. The CDR3 totals 14 residues. The V gene's germline CDR1 is MNHEY and CDR2 SVGAGI. Germline trimming cut 6 bases from V and 7 bases from J; bases unmatched to any gene: 8. DNA of the CDR3: TGTGCCAGCAGATCTGACAGGGGTAATAACATTCAGTACTTC. Translating gives CASRSDRGNNIQYF.

V is TRBV18 and J is TRBJ2-3, with TRBD1 identical over 9 bases. V lost 2 bases to trimming and J lost 4 bases; unmatched junction nucleotides: 4. The germline gives CDR1 KGHSH, CDR2 LQKENI. The CDR3 contains 15 residues. This CDR3 reads CASSPGQGNADTQYF. In DNA form, the CDR3 reads TGTGCCAGCTCACCAGGACAGGGGAACGCAGATACGCAGTATTTT. The full variable domain, with the rest looked up from reference TRBV18 and TRBJ2-3, is NAGVMQNPRHLVRRRGQEARLRCSPMKGHSHVYWYRQLPEEGLKFMVYLQKENIIDESGMPKERFSAEFPKEGPSILRIQQVVRGDSAAYFCASSPGQGNADTQYFGPGTRLTVL.

This clonotype has just one count. The rearrangement uses TRBV5-1 and TRBJ2-1, with D maybe TRBD2 (5 bases). Trimming took off 3 bases at V and 0 bases at J, with 10 bases between the two ends. CDR3 length equals 15 residues. Germline assignment: CDR1 SGHRS and CDR2 YFSETQ. The DNA of the CDR3 is TGCGCCAGCAGCTCCGGACTTTACTCCTACAATGAGCAGTTCTTC. Protein sequence: CASSSGLYSYNEQFF.

This clonotype was seen many times. V gene TRBV28 combines with J gene TRBJ1-5; 7 bases line up with TRBD1. The CDR3 sequence is 18 residues long. Germline CDR1 MDHEN, CDR2 SYDVKM. V lost 5 bases and J lost 0; bases outside the gene matches: 13. The CDR3 loop reads CASSGTRTGDYSNQPQHF. The CDR3 nucleotides are TGTGCCAGCAGTGGGACCAGGACAGGAGATTATAGCAATCAGCCCCAGCATTTT.

This clonotype showed up just a few times. The chain carries TRBV20-1 and TRBJ1-5; weak D call: TRBD1 (6 bases). Trimming shortened V by 0 bases and J by 2 bases, and 17 bases separated the two germline ends. This CDR3 has 17 residues. From germline, CDR1 is DFQATT and CDR2 SNEGSKA (reference sequence). The CDR3 sequence: CSARDGGGGQGNQPQHF. CDR3 bases: TGCAGTGCTAGAGATGGCGGCGGGGGCCAGGGCAATCAGCCCCAGCATTTT.

This clonotype was detected only a few times. The chain has TRBV6-6 and TRBJ1-1; 8 positions agree with TRBD1. Trimming cost V 4 bases and J 10 bases; bases outside gene matches: 8. Germline CDR1 reads MNHNY; CDR2 reads SVGAGI (reference sequence). CDR3 length: 13 residues. Here the CDR3 reads CASSFIGQGGAFF. The CDR3 DNA sequence: TGTGCCAGCAGTTTCATCGGACAGGGAGGAGCTTTCTTT.

This clonotype appeared many times. This chain uses TRBV29-1 with TRBJ2-2; no definite D call. Germline CDR1 reads SQVTM; CDR2 reads ANQGSEA. The CDR3 loop spans 14 amino acids. Trimming took 6 bases from V and 1 from J, leaving 12 bases between them. The CDR3 DNA sequence: TGCAGCGTCCTACCTACAGAGAACACCGGGGAGCTGTTTTTT. This gives the protein CSVLPTENTGELFF.

This clonotype occurred a few times. The chain is built from TRBV20-1 and TRBJ2-3, with a tentative D call TRBD1 (6 bases). CDR1 is DFQATT, CDR2 SNEGSKA, per germline (reference sequence). This CDR3 has 13 residues. Trimming left V 6 bases short and J 6 bases short, with 16 bases between. CDR3 nucleotides: TGCAGTGCCAGCCCTGGGGGCGTGGATACGCAGTATTTT. It translates to CSASPGGVDTQYF.

CDR3 DNA sequence: TGCAGTGCTAGATTAGCGGGAGGAAACGAGCAGTACTTC. Translating it yields CSARLAGGNEQYF. This chain links TRBV20-1 with TRBJ2-7, with 10 bases identical to TRBD2. This CDR3 is built from 13 residues. Germline lookup yields CDR1 DFQATT and CDR2 SNEGSKA (reference sequence). The ends lost 2 bases at V and 5 bases at J; junction bases unmatched: 3.

This clonotype was found a few times. The chain couples TRBV11-1 to TRBJ2-7; maybe TRBD1 (6 bases). The length of the CDR3 is 15 residues. The germline V gene encodes CDR1 SGHAT and CDR2 FQDESV (reference sequence). The V end was cut by 7 bases, the J end by 7 bases, with 23 bases between. The DNA for the CDR3 is TGTGCCAGCACCCAAGGCGGCCAGGGGCCCCATGAGCAGTACTTC. Its protein is CASTQGGQGPHEQYF.

The genes are TRBV5-1 and TRBJ1-1; 7 nucleotides match TRBD1. Germline V gene data show CDR1 as SGHRS and CDR2 as YFSETQ. There are 14 residues in the CDR3. With V trimmed by 1 base and J by 5 bases, 5 bases remained unmatched. In nucleotides, the CDR3 is TGCGCCAGCAGCTTGTTGGACAGGACAACTGAAGCTTTCTTT. Translation: CASSLLDRTTEAFF.

The CDR3 sequence: CASTPRGSGSYNEQFF. DNA of the CDR3: TGTGCCAGCACCCCCCGCGGTAGCGGATCCTACAATGAGCAGTTCTTC. This rearrangement joins TRBV12-3 or TRBV12-4 to TRBJ2-1; maybe TRBD2 (6 bases). The length of the CDR3 is 16 residues. With 7 bases removed from V and 1 base from J, the gap between germline ends came to 17 bases.

A few counts support this clonotype. The chain is built from TRBV7-2 and TRBJ2-7; D gene unclear. Per the germline V gene, CDR1 is SGHTA and CDR2 is FQGNSA. The CDR3 contains 14 residues. Trimming took 7 bases from V and 5 from J, leaving 18 bases between them. The chain's CDR3 is CASKSTARSDEQYF. DNA for the CDR3: TGTGCCAGCAAATCGACGGCCAGGAGTGACGAGCAGTACTTC.

Many counts were recorded for this clonotype. The chain recombines TRBV12-3 or TRBV12-4 with TRBJ2-1; D may correspond to TRBD1 or TRBD2 (5 bases each). The CDR3 covers 10 residues. The CDR3 loop reads CVSGLGEQFF. CDR3 nucleotides: TGTGTTTCGGGGCTCGGGGAGCAGTTCTTC.

The rearrangement uses TRBV11-2 and TRBJ2-1; 9 nucleotides align to TRBD2. Germline-derived CDR1 and CDR2 are SGHAT and FQNNGV. CDR3 length: 15 amino acids. Germline trimming cut 3 bases from V and 9 bases from J; bases unmatched to any gene: 9. The CDR3 spells CASSLGGRVAGEQFF. DNA for the CDR3: TGTGCCAGCAGCTTGGGCGGGAGGGTCGCGGGTGAGCAGTTCTTC.

The chain is built from TRBV5-1 and TRBJ2-2; D unresolved. V was clipped by 0 bases and J by 2 bases, with 11 bases between them. CDR1 is SGHRS and CDR2 is YFSETQ in the germline V gene. The CDR3 totals 16 residues. Here the CDR3 reads CASSLVGAKNTGELFF. DNA of the CDR3: TGCGCCAGCAGCTTGGTAGGAGCCAAAAACACCGGGGAGCTGTTTTTT.

The rearrangement links TRBV27 to TRBJ1-1, with 7 bases identical to TRBD1. Germline V gene sequence: CDR1 MNHEY, CDR2 SMNVEV (reference sequence). CDR3 length: 15 residues. After removal of 6 bases from V and 4 bases from J, the junction contained 11 bases not matched to a gene. The CDR3 here is CASSRQGWGFTEAFF. For the CDR3, the DNA is TGTGCCAGCAGCCGACAGGGCTGGGGATTCACTGAAGCTTTCTTT.

The sample holds many counts of this clonotype. The gene calls are TRBV19 and TRBJ2-1, with a weak D call TRBD2 (5 bases). From germline, CDR1 is LNHDA and CDR2 SQIVND (reference sequence). The CDR3 spans 16 residues. V was trimmed by 3 bases and J by 5 bases, leaving 17 bases between them. The CDR3 is CASSIYVGARHNEQFF. The CDR3 nucleotides read TGTGCCAGTAGTATCTATGTGGGAGCAAGGCACAATGAGCAGTTCTTC.

Here the CDR3 DNA reads TGCAGCGTTCACAGTAGCGCGGATACGCAGTATTTT. Protein sequence: CSVHSSADTQYF. V and J are TRBV29-1 and TRBJ2-3, with a tentative D call TRBD2 (5 bases). The CDR3 spans 12 residues. Trimming pared 5 bases from V and 6 bases from J, leaving 12 bases between. Germline CDR1 and CDR2: SQVTM and ANQGSEA.

This clonotype was seen a few times. V and J are TRBV5-1 and TRBJ2-3; D unclear. CDR3 length equals 14 residues. Germline CDR1 and CDR2: SGHRS and YFSETQ. Trimming left V 4 bases short and J 2 bases short, with 11 bases between. CDR3 DNA: TGCGCCAGCAGCCCCATTGTATCCACAGATACGCAGTATTTT. It yields the protein CASSPIVSTDTQYF.

V gene TRBV18 combines with J gene TRBJ2-1; 8 positions agree with TRBD2. The CDR3 spans 15 residues. V gave up 3 bases and J gave up 2 bases; unmatched junction bases: 3. CDR1 and CDR2 from the germline V gene are KGHSH and LQKENI. The CDR3 DNA is TGTGCCAGCTCACCGGGACTAGTTGCCTACAATGAGCAGTTCTTC. Its protein is CASSPGLVAYNEQFF.

The chain recombines TRBV5-5 with TRBJ2-3; TRBD2 aligns across 8 bases. CDR1 SGHKS and CDR2 YYEKEE come from the germline V gene (reference sequence). There are 18 residues in the CDR3. V dropped 1 base and J dropped 4; count of bases not matched to a gene: 14. The CDR3 region is CASSLQGFGSGSADTQYF. The CDR3, as DNA: TGTGCCAGCAGCTTGCAGGGATTTGGAAGCGGGAGTGCAGATACGCAGTATTTT. The full variable domain, with the rest looked up from reference TRBV5-5 and TRBJ2-3, is DAGVTQSPTHLIKTRGQQVTLRCSPISGHKSVSWYQQVLGQGPQFIFQYYEKEERGRGNFPDRFSARQFPNYSSELNVNALLLGDSALYLCASSLQGFGSGSADTQYFGPGTRLTVL.

Ten or more counts support this clonotype. The J gene is TRBJ2-5, the V gene TRBV23-1; TRBD1 is a possible D gene (5 bases). TRBV23-1 is reported as an ORF; its role is uncertain. The CDR3 extends over 15 amino acids. V was clipped by 4 bases and J by 8 bases, with 20 bases between them. The CDR3 loop is CASSPQGREETTQYF. The CDR3 DNA reads as TGCGCCAGCAGTCCGCAGGGAAGAGAAGAGACCACCCAGTACTTC.

This clonotype was counted between two and nine times. V is TRBV28 and J is TRBJ2-7, with D uncertain. V dropped 9 bases and J dropped 2 bases, with 14 bases sitting between them. Germline lookup yields CDR1 MDHEN and CDR2 SYDVKM. The CDR3 runs 13 residues. CDR3 sequence (DNA): TGTGCCAGTCAATGGGTCTCCACCTACGAGCAGTACTTC. It codes for CASQWVSTYEQYF.

The CDR3 DNA sequence: TGCGCCAGCAGCTCGGGACTTAGGAACACCGGGGAGCTGTTTTTT. Protein sequence: CASSSGLRNTGELFF. This chain uses TRBV5-1 with TRBJ2-2, with TRBD2 as a possible D gene (6 bases). The V end lost 3 bases, the J end lost 1 base, and 10 bases lay between the germline ends. Germline values: CDR1 SGHRS, CDR2 YFSETQ. The CDR3 is 15 residues long. Combining the CDR3 with reference TRBV5-1 and TRBJ2-2 gives the whole variable domain KAGVTQTPRYLIKTRGQQVTLSCSPISGHRSVSWYQQTPGQGLQFLFEYFSETQRNKGNFPGRFSGRQFSNSRSEMNVSTLELGDSALYLCASSSGLRNTGELFFGEGSRLTVL.

As DNA, the CDR3 is TGTGCCAGCAGTTTTGGGTCTCCCGATGAGCAGTTCTTC. It is translated as CASSFGSPDEQFF. J is TRBJ2-1 and V is TRBV27; no clear D. V was trimmed by 3 bases and J by 8 bases, leaving 11 bases between them. The germline V gene encodes CDR1 MNHEY and CDR2 SMNVEV (reference sequence). This CDR3 comprises 13 residues.

This sequence joins TRBV6-6 and TRBJ2-1, with 7 positions matching TRBD2. The V gene's germline CDR1 is MNHNY and CDR2 SVGAGI (reference sequence). With 5 bases clipped from V and 8 bases from J, the junction kept 15 bases outside the gene matches. This CDR3 comprises 16 residues. CDR3 coding DNA: TGTGCCAGCAGTACCTCGCGGAGCGGGATGTGGGATGAGCAGTTCTTC. It codes for CASSTSRSGMWDEQFF.

The chain couples TRBV6-1 to TRBJ1-2; 8 nucleotides agree with TRBD1. CDR3 size: 16 residues. CDR1 is MNHNS, CDR2 SASEGT, per germline. Trimming cost V 2 bases and J 8 bases; bases outside gene matches: 13. Here the CDR3 reads CASSERGDRLPRGYTF. The CDR3 nucleotides read TGTGCCAGCAGTGAAAGAGGGGACAGGCTCCCTCGGGGCTACACCTTC.

This clonotype was seen at least ten times. The chain carries TRBV3-1 and TRBJ2-1, with D unclear. V dropped 5 bases and J dropped 4 bases, with 3 bases sitting between them. The length of the CDR3 is 11 residues. Germline CDR1 is LGHDT and CDR2 is YNNKEL (reference sequence). The CDR3 region has the DNA TGTGCCAGCAGCAGATACAATGAGCAGTTCTTC. It specifies CASSRYNEQFF.